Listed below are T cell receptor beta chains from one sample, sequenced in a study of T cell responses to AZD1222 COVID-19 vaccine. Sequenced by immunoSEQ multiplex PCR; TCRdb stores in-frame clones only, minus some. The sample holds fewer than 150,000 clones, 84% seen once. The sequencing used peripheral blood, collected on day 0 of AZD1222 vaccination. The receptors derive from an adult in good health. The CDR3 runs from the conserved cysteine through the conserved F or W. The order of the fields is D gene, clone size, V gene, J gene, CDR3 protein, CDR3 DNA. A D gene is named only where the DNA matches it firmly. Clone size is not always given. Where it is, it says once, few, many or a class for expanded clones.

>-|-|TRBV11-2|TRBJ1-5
CASSLDRRLYGNQPQHF
TGTGCCAGCAGCTTAGACAGACGGCTCTATGGCAATCAGCCCCAGCATTTT
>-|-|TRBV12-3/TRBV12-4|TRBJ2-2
CASSFRAGELFF
TGTGCCAGCAGTTTCCGAGCCGGGGAGCTGTTTTTT
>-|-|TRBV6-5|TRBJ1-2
CASSHRVGDGYTF
TGTGCCAGCAGTCACAGGGTTGGAGACGGCTACACCTTC
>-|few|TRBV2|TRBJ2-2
CASSVGQGYGELFF
TGTGCCAGCAGTGTTGGGCAGGGGTACGGGGAGCTGTTTTTT
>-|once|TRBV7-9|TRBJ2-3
CASSLARHLSTDTQYF
TGTGCCAGCAGCTTAGCTCGACACCTCAGCACAGATACGCAGTATTTT
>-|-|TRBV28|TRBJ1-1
CASSFRGIEAFF
TGTGCCAGCAGTTTTAGGGGAATTGAAGCTTTCTTT
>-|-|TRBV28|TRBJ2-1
CASSSTQAGARGSEQFF
TGTGCCAGCAGCTCAACCCAGGCAGGGGCTAGGGGTAGTGAGCAGTTCTTC
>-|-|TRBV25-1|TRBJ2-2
CASSEVTNTGELFF
TGTGCCAGCAGTGAAGTGACGAACACCGGGGAGCTGTTTTTT
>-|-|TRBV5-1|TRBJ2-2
CASAPLGRAGGELFF
TGCGCCAGCGCACCCCTGGGCAGGGCAGGCGGGGAGCTGTTTTTT
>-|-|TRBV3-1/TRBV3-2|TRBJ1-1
CASSQALQNTEAFF
TGTGCCAGCAGCCAAGCCCTACAGAACACTGAAGCTTTCTTT
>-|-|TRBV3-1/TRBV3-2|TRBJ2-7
CASSQHGGYEQYF
TGTGCCAGCAGCCAACATGGGGGCTACGAGCAGTACTTC
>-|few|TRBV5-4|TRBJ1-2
CASSLSDGHYGYTF
TGTGCCAGCAGCTTGTCCGACGGGCACTATGGCTACACCTTC
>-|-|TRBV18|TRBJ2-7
CASSPNEYEQYF
TGTGCCAGCTCACCGAACGAATACGAGCAGTACTTC
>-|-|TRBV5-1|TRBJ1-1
CASSHVLNTEAFF
TGCGCCAGCAGCCACGTACTGAACACTGAAGCTTTCTTT
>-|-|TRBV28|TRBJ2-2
CASSKTTGELFF
TGTGCCAGCAGTAAAACCACCGGGGAGCTGTTTTTT
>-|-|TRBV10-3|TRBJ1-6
CAISESTGGSPLHF
TGTGCCATCAGTGAGTCGACCGGGGGGTCACCCCTCCACTTT
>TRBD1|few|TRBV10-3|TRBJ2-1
CAISDRDRGLNEQFF
TGTGCCATCAGTGACCGGGACAGGGGGCTCAATGAGCAGTTCTTC
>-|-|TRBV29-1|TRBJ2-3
CSVRRGSTDTQYF
TGCAGCGTTAGACGGGGGAGCACAGATACGCAGTATTTT
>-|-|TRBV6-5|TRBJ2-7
CASKAGQPYEQYF
TGTGCCAGCAAAGCGGGACAGCCCTACGAGCAGTACTTC
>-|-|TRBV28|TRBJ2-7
CASSSRRGWDERQYF
TGTGCCAGCAGTAGTAGAAGGGGTTGGGATGAGCGGCAGTACTTC
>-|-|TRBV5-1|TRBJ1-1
CASSLMAENTEAFF
TGCGCCAGCAGCTTGATGGCAGAGAACACTGAAGCTTTCTTT
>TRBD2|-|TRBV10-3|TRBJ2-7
CAISSTSFSSYEQYF
TGTGCCATCAGTTCGACTAGCTTTTCCTCCTACGAGCAGTACTTC
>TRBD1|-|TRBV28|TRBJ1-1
CASRGGTGKGAEAFF
TGTGCCAGCAGGGGAGGGACAGGGAAAGGGGCTGAAGCTTTCTTT
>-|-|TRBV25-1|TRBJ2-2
CASSIQQGHTGELFF
TGTGCCAGCAGTATTCAACAGGGACACACCGGGGAGCTGTTTTTT
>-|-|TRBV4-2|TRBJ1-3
CASSQDLGGMSNTIYF
TGTGCCAGCAGCCAAGATCTAGGGGGAATGAGTAACACCATATATTTT
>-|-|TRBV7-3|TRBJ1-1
CASSLTGGPAEAFF
TGTGCCAGCAGCTTAACGGGGGGTCCCGCTGAAGCTTTCTTT
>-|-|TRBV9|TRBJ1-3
CASSSGTPDYSGNTIYF
TGTGCCAGCAGCTCGGGGACACCTGATTACTCTGGAAACACCATATATTTT
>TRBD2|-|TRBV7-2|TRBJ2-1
CASSSTSGGAGEQFF
TGTGCCAGCAGCTCAACTAGCGGGGGGGCGGGTGAGCAGTTCTTC
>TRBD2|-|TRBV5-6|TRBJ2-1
CASSQGLAGGRGEQFF
TGTGCCAGCAGCCAGGGGCTAGCGGGGGGGCGAGGTGAGCAGTTCTTC
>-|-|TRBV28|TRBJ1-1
CASSLRVGGWRPNTEAFF
TGTGCCAGCAGTTTAAGAGTCGGCGGATGGAGGCCCAACACTGAAGCTTTCTTT
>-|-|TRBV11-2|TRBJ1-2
CASSLGGRTMHTF
TGTGCCAGCAGCTTAGGTGGCAGAACCATGCACACCTTC
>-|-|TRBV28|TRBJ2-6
CASTLPGLGGGANVLTF
TGTGCCAGCACCCTCCCCGGGTTAGGTGGTGGGGCCAACGTCCTGACTTTC
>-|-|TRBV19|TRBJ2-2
CASNSWGRNTGELFF
TGTGCCAGTAACAGCTGGGGGAGGAACACCGGGGAGCTGTTTTTT
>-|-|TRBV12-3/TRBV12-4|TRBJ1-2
CASTRGQIYGYTF
TGTGCCAGCACCCGAGGACAGATCTATGGCTACACCTTC
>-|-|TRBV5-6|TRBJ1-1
CASSSLALQGTEAFF
TGTGCCAGCAGCTCCTTAGCCTTACAAGGGACTGAAGCTTTCTTT
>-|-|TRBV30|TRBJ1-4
CAWSVTGTRGNEKLFF
TGTGCCTGGAGTGTAACCGGGACAAGGGGGAATGAAAAACTGTTTTTT
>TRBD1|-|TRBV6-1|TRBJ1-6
CASSDPLGGGQVNSPLHF
TGTGCCAGCAGTGATCCCTTAGGCGGGGGACAGGTTAATTCACCCCTCCACTTT
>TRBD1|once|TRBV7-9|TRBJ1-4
CASSQGQGNEKLFF
TGTGCCAGCAGCCAGGGACAGGGCAATGAAAAACTGTTTTTT